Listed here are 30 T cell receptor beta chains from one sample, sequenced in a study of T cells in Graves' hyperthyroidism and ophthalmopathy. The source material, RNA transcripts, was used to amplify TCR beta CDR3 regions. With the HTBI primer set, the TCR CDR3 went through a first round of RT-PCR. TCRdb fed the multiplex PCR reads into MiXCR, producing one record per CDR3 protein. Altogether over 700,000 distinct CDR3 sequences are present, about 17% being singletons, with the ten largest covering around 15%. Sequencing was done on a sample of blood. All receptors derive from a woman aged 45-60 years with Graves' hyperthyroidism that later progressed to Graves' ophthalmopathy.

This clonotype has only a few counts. The CDR3: CASSLVLGNRASGNTIYF. CDR3 coding DNA: TGTGCCAGCAGCTTAGTCTTGGGGAACAGGGCGTCTGGAAACACCATATATTTT. The chain combines TRBV7-6 with TRBJ1-3; possibly TRBD1 for D (6 bases). The germline V gene encodes CDR1 SGHVS and CDR2 FNYEAQ. V was pared by 1 base and J by 1 base, with 17 bases between. The CDR3 sequence is 18 residues long.

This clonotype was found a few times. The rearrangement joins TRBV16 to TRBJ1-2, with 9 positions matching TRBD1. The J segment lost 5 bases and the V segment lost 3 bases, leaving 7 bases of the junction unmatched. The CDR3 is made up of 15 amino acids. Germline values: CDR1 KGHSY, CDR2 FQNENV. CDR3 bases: TGTGCCAGCAGCCAGGAAGCGACAGGGGGTTATGGCTACACCTTC. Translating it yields CASSQEATGGYGYTF.

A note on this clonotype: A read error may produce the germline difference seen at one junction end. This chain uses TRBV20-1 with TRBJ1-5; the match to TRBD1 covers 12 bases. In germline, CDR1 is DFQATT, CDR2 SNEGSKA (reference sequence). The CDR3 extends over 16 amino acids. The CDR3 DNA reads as TGCAATGCTAGTCCCGGGACAGGGGGCTATCGTCAGCCCCAGCATTTT. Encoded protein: CNASPGTGGYRQPQHF.

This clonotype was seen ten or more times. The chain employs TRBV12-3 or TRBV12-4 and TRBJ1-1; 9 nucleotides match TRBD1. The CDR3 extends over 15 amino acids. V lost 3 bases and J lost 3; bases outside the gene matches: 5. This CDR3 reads CASSFPTGGDTEAFF. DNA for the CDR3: TGTGCCAGCAGTTTCCCGACAGGGGGGGACACTGAAGCTTTCTTT.

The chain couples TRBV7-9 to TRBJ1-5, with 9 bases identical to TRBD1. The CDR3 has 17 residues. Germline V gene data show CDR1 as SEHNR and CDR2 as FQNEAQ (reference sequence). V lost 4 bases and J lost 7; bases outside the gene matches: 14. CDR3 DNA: TGTGCCAGCAGCTCCCTCATGTTCGGGACAGGGTTACAGCCCCAGCATTTT. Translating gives CASSSLMFGTGLQPQHF.

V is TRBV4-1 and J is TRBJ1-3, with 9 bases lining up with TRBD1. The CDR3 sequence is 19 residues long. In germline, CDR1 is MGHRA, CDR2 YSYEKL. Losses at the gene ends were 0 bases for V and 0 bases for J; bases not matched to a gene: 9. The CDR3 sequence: CASSQDSGQGRASGNTIYF. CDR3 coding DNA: TGCGCCAGCAGCCAAGATTCCGGACAGGGGAGGGCCTCTGGAAACACCATATATTTT.

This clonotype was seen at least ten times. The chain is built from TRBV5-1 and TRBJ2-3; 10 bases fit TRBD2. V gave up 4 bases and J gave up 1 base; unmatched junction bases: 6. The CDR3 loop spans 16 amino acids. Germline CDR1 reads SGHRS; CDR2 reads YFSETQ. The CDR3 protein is CASSPKLAGGTDTQYF. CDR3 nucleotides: TGCGCCAGCAGCCCGAAGCTAGCGGGGGGCACAGATACGCAGTATTTT.

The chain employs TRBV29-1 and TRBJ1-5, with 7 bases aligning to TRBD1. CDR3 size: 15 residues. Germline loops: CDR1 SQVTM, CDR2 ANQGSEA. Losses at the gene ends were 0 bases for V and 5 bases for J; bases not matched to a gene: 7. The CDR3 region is CSVEDSGGGDQPQHF. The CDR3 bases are TGCAGCGTTGAAGATTCAGGGGGGGGTGATCAGCCCCAGCATTTT.

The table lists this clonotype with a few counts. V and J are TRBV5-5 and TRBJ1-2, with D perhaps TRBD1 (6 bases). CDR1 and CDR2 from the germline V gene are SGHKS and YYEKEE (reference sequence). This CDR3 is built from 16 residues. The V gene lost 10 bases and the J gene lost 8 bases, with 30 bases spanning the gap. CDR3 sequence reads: CAPECRTEPPTEGYTF. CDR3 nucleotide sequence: TGTGCCCCTGAGTGCCGGACAGAACCCCCCACGGAAGGCTACACCTTC.

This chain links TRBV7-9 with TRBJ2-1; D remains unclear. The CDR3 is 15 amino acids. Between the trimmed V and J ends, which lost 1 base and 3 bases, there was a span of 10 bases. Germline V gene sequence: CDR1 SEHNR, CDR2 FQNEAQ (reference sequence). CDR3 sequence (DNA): TGTGCCAGCAGCTTAGTTTCTATCGTCTACAATGAGCAGTTCTTC. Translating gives CASSLVSIVYNEQFF.

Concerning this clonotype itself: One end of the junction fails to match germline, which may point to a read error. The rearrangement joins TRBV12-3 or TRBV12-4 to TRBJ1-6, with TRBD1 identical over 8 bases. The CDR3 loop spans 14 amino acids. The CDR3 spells CASTFGTGVSPLRF. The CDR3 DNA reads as TGTGCCAGCACCTTTGGGACAGGAGTATCACCCCTCCGCTTT.

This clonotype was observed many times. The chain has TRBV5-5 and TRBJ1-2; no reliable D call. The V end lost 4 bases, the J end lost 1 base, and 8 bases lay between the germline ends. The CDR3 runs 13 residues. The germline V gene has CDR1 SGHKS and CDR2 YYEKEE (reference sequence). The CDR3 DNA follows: TGTGCCAGCAGCGGACGGATTAACTATGGCTACACCTTC. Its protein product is CASSGRINYGYTF.

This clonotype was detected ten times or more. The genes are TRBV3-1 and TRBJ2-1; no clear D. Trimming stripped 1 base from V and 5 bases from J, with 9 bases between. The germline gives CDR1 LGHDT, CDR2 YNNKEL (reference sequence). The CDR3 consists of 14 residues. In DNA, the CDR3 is TGTGCCAGCAGCCAAGCCGGGTACAACAATGAGCAGTTCTTC. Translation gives CASSQAGYNNEQFF.

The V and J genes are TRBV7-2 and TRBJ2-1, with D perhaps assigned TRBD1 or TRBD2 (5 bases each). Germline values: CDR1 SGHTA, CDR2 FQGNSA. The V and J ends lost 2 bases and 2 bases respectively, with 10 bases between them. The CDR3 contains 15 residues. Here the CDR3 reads CASSLLGDPYNEQFF. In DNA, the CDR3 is TGTGCCAGCAGCTTACTGGGGGACCCCTACAATGAGCAGTTCTTC.

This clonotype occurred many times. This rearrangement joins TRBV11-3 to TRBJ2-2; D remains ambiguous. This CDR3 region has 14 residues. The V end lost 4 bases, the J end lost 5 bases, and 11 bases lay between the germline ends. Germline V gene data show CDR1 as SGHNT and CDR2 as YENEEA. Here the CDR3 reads CASSSTLWTGELFF. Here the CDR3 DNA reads TGTGCCAGCAGCTCTACTTTGTGGACCGGGGAGCTGTTTTTT. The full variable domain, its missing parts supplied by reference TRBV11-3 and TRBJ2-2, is EAGVVQSPRYKIIEKKQPVAFWCNPISGHNTLYWYLQNLGQGPELLIRYENEEAVDDSQLPKDRFSAERLKGVDSTLKIQPAELGDSAVYLCASSSTLWTGELFFGEGSRLTVL.

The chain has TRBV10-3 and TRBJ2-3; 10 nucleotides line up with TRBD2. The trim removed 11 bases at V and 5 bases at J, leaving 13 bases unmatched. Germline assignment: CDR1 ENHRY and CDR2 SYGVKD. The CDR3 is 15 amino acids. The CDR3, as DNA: TGTGCCTCCCGCCGGGAGCGGGGGGGCGGAGATACGCAGTATTTT. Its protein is CASRRERGGGDTQYF.

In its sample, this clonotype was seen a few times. CDR3 sequence reads: CARSKGESTDTQYF. The CDR3 nucleotides read TGTGCCAGGAGTAAGGGGGAAAGCACAGATACGCAGTATTTT. V is TRBV2 and J is TRBJ2-3, with a tentative D call TRBD1 (6 bases). The CDR3 runs 14 residues. Trimming removed 9 bases at V and 0 bases at J, with 13 bases between. The germline gives CDR1 SNHLY, CDR2 FYNNEI.

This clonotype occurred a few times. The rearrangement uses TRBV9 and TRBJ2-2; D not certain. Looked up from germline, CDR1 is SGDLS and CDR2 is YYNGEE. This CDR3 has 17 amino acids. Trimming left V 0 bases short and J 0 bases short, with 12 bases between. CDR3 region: CASSVVEVPANTGELFF. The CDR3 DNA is TGTGCCAGCAGCGTAGTTGAGGTCCCAGCGAACACCGGGGAGCTGTTTTTT.

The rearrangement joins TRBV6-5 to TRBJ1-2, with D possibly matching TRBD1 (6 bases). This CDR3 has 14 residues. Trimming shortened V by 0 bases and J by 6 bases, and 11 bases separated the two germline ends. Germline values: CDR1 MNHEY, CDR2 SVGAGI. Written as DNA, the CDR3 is TGTGCCAGCAGTTACTCGGTAGGGGGGGATGGCTACACCTTC. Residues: CASSYSVGGDGYTF.

The CDR3 region is CSARGTGGKANYGYTF. CDR3 nucleotide sequence: TGCAGCGCGAGAGGCACAGGGGGCAAGGCTAACTATGGCTACACCTTC. This sequence joins TRBV29-1 and TRBJ1-2; TRBD1 agrees at 9 bases. The CDR3 runs to 16 residues. Germline V lookup: CDR1 SQVTM, CDR2 ANQGSEA. After removal of 7 bases from V and 0 bases from J, the junction contained 12 bases not matched to a gene.

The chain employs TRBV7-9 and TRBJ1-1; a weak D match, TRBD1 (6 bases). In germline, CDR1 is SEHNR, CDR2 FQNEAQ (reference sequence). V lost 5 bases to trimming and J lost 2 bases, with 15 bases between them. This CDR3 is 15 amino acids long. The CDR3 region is CASSPQGGGNTEAFF. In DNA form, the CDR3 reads TGTGCCAGCAGCCCTCAAGGGGGTGGCAACACTGAAGCTTTCTTT.

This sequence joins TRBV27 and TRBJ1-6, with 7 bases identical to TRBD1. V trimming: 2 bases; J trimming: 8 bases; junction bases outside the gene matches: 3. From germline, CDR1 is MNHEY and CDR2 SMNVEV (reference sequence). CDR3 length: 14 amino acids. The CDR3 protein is CASSLTGEYSPLHF. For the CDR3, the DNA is TGTGCCAGCAGTTTAACAGGGGAGTATTCACCCCTCCACTTT.

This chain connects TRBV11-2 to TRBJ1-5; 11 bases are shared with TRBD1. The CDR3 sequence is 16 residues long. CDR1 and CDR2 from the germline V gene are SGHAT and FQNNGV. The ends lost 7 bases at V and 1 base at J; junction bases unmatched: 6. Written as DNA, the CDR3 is TGTGCCAGCATCTTGGGGACAGGGGGAAGCAATCAGCCCCAGCATTTT. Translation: CASILGTGGSNQPQHF.

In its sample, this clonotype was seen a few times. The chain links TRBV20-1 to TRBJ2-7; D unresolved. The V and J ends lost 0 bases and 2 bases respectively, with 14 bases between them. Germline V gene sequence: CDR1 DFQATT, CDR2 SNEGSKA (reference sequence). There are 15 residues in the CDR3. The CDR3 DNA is TGCAGTGCTAGAGATAGGCTAGAAGGACCCTACGAGCAGTACTTC. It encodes CSARDRLEGPYEQYF.

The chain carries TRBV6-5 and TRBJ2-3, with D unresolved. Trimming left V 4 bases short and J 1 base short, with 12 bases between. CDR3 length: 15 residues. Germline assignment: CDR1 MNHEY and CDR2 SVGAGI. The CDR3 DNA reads TGTGCCAGCAGTTCCTTAGCCAAACGCACAGATACGCAGTATTTT. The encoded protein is CASSSLAKRTDTQYF.

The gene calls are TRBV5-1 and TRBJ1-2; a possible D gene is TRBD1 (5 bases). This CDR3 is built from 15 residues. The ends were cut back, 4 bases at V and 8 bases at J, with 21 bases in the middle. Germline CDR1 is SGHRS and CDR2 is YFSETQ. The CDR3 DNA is TGCGCCAGCAGCCTGACAGTTTCTAGGCAATTCGGCTACACCTTC. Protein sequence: CASSLTVSRQFGYTF.

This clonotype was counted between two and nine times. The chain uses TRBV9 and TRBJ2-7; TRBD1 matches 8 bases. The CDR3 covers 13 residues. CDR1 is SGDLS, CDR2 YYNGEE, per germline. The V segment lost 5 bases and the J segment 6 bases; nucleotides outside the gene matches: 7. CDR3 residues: CASSPGQVREQYF. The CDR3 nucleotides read TGTGCCAGCAGTCCGGGACAGGTTCGCGAGCAGTACTTC.

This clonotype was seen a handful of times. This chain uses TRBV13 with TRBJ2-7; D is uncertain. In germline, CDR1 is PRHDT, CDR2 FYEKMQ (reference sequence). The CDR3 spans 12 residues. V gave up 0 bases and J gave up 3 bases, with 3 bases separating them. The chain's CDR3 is CASSLGYYEQYF. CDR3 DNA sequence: TGTGCCAGCAGCTTAGGATACTACGAGCAGTACTTC.

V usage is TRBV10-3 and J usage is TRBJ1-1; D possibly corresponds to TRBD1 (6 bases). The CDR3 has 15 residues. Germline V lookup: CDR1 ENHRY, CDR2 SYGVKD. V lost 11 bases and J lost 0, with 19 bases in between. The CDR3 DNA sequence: TGTGCCTCACGGGACACCCAGGGATTGAACACTGAAGCTTTCTTT. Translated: CASRDTQGLNTEAFF.

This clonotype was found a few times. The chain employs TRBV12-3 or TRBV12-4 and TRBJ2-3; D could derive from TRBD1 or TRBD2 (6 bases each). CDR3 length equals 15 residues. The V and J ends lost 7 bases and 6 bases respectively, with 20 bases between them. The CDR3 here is CASTFPGGGLDTQYF. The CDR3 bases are TGTGCCAGCACGTTCCCCGGAGGGGGATTGGATACGCAGTATTTT.